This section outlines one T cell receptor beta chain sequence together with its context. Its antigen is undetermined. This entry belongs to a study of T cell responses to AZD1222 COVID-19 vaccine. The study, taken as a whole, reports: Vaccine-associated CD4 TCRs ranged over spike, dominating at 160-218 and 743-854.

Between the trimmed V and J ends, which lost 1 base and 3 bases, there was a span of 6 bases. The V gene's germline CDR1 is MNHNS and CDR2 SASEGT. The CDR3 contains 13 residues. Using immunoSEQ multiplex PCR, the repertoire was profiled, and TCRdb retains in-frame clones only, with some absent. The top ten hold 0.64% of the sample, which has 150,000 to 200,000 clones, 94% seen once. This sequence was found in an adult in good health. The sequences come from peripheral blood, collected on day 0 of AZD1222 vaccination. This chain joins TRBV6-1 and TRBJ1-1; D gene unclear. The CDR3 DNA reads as TGTGCCAGCAGTGAAGTCGGCGACACTGAAGCTTTCTTT. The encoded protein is CASSEVGDTEAFF.